These T cell receptor beta chains were read from a single sample in a study of cytomegalovirus exposure and HLA in healthy donors. Using immunoSEQ multiplex PCR, the repertoire was profiled, and TCRdb retains in-frame clones only, with some absent. The sample consists of under 150,000 clones, around a tenth of them appearing once. The source material was PBMCs. These receptors were collected from a man aged 25 to 45 in good health and CMV-seronegative. The CDR3 runs from the conserved cysteine through the conserved F or W. D genes are given only for firm matches. Expanded clones get a size class; other rows say once, few or many, or leave the size out.

clone size: few; D gene: TRBD1; J gene: TRBJ1-2; V gene: TRBV28; CDR3 protein: CASRRDSYGYTF; CDR3 DNA: TGTGCCAGCAGACGGGACAGCTATGGCTACACCTTC
clone size: few; D gene: -; J gene: TRBJ2-7; V gene: TRBV30; CDR3 protein: CAQNRGKGLHEQYF; CDR3 DNA: TGTGCCCAAAACCGGGGGAAGGGACTCCACGAGCAGTACTTC
clone size: -; D gene: TRBD1; J gene: TRBJ2-7; V gene: TRBV30; CDR3 protein: CAWSEGFVRGYDEQYF; CDR3 DNA: TGTGCCTGGAGTGAAGGGTTCGTCAGGGGGTACGACGAGCAGTACTTC
clone size: few; D gene: -; J gene: TRBJ2-7; V gene: TRBV5-5; CDR3 protein: CASSFFSSEQYF; CDR3 DNA: TGTGCCAGCAGCTTTTTTAGCTCCGAGCAGTACTTC
clone size: -; D gene: -; J gene: TRBJ1-1; V gene: TRBV5-1; CDR3 protein: CASTGGGGGTEAFF; CDR3 DNA: TGCGCCAGCACGGGGGGCGGTGGGGGAACTGAAGCTTTCTTT
clone size: -; D gene: -; J gene: TRBJ1-5; V gene: TRBV6-1; CDR3 protein: CASSEVMEREPQHF; CDR3 DNA: TGTGCCAGCAGTGAAGTGATGGAACGGGAGCCCCAGCATTTT
clone size: -; D gene: -; J gene: TRBJ2-7; V gene: TRBV7-2; CDR3 protein: CASSYSLRDSMSYEQYF; CDR3 DNA: TGTGCCAGCAGCTATAGCTTGCGGGACAGCATGTCTTACGAGCAGTACTTC
clone size: -; D gene: TRBD1; J gene: TRBJ1-2; V gene: TRBV7-2; CDR3 protein: CASSLPQNRGPNYGYTF; CDR3 DNA: TGTGCCAGCAGCTTACCCCAGAATAGGGGGCCCAACTATGGCTACACCTTC
clone size: few; D gene: TRBD1; J gene: TRBJ1-5; V gene: TRBV9; CDR3 protein: CASSVGGQGQPQHF; CDR3 DNA: TGTGCCAGCAGCGTAGGGGGACAGGGGCAGCCCCAGCATTTT
clone size: -; D gene: TRBD2; J gene: TRBJ2-3; V gene: TRBV6-5; CDR3 protein: CASRAGASTDTQYF; CDR3 DNA: TGTGCCAGCAGAGCGGGGGCTAGCACAGATACGCAGTATTTT
clone size: -; D gene: TRBD2; J gene: TRBJ2-3; V gene: TRBV29-1; CDR3 protein: CSVRAGVTDTQYF; CDR3 DNA: TGCAGCGTTAGAGCGGGAGTCACAGATACGCAGTATTTT
clone size: few; D gene: TRBD1; J gene: TRBJ2-3; V gene: TRBV19; CDR3 protein: CASSTPGTVADTQYF; CDR3 DNA: TGTGCCAGTAGCACTCCCGGGACAGTTGCAGATACGCAGTATTTT
clone size: few; D gene: -; J gene: TRBJ2-5; V gene: TRBV7-3; CDR3 protein: CASSLKGSRDSFKYETQYF; CDR3 DNA: TGTGCCAGCAGCTTAAAAGGGAGCCGGGACTCCTTCAAGTATGAGACCCAGTACTTC
clone size: -; D gene: -; J gene: TRBJ1-3; V gene: TRBV6-6; CDR3 protein: CASSYSRVKLGNTIYF; CDR3 DNA: TGTGCCAGCAGTTACTCGAGGGTCAAATTGGGAAACACCATATATTTT
clone size: -; D gene: TRBD1; J gene: TRBJ1-2; V gene: TRBV10-3; CDR3 protein: CAIRGQVQAGGYTF; CDR3 DNA: TGTGCCATCAGGGGACAGGTACAAGCAGGGGGCTACACCTTC
clone size: -; D gene: -; J gene: TRBJ2-1; V gene: TRBV30; CDR3 protein: CALTSLKRGQQFF; CDR3 DNA: TGTGCCTTGACCAGCTTGAAACGGGGTCAGCAGTTCTTC
clone size: few; D gene: TRBD1; J gene: TRBJ1-5; V gene: TRBV28; CDR3 protein: CAISPGQTFVLGNQPQHF; CDR3 DNA: TGTGCCATCAGCCCGGGACAGACTTTTGTGTTGGGCAATCAGCCCCAGCATTTT
clone size: -; D gene: -; J gene: TRBJ1-1; V gene: TRBV12-5; CDR3 protein: CASGLANRANTEAFF; CDR3 DNA: TGTGCTAGTGGTTTGGCCAACAGGGCGAACACTGAAGCTTTCTTT
clone size: few; D gene: -; J gene: TRBJ1-5; V gene: TRBV10-3; CDR3 protein: CAISPGSNQPQHF; CDR3 DNA: TGTGCCATCTCCCCAGGTAGCAATCAGCCCCAGCATTTT
clone size: -; D gene: -; J gene: TRBJ2-7; V gene: TRBV5-8; CDR3 protein: CASSLEGAYYEQYF; CDR3 DNA: TGTGCCAGCAGCTTGGAAGGGGCTTACTACGAGCAGTACTTC
clone size: -; D gene: TRBD1; J gene: TRBJ2-5; V gene: TRBV11-3; CDR3 protein: CASSLGGQGWETQYF; CDR3 DNA: TGTGCCAGCAGCTTAGGGGGACAGGGTTGGGAGACCCAGTACTTC
clone size: once; D gene: -; J gene: TRBJ1-1; V gene: TRBV14; CDR3 protein: CARSQDRNTEAFF; CDR3 DNA: TGTGCCAGAAGCCAAGATCGGAACACTGAAGCTTTCTTT
clone size: once; D gene: TRBD2; J gene: TRBJ2-1; V gene: TRBV7-2; CDR3 protein: CASSYRSSGGGVVPFF; CDR3 DNA: TGTGCCAGCAGCTACCGGAGTAGCGGGGGGGGAGTGGTGCCGTTCTTC